This T cell receptor beta chain was observed in a study of blood T cells in healthy people across ages. This clonotype was seen a few times. V was shortened by 3 bases and J by 1 base, with 12 bases between the two germline ends. CDR3 length: 15 residues. A second PCR, run for roughly 7 to 12 cycles, used a sample-barcoded 5' primer plus a J-beta primer mix. A single record per CDR3 protein comes from TCRdb applying MiXCR to the 5' RACE reads. The sample consists of around 1,500,000 distinct CDR3 sequences, 42% of them appearing once. The rearrangement joins TRBV12-3 or TRBV12-4 to TRBJ1-2; D might be TRBD1 (5 bases). The sample comprised blood. This sequence was found in a young woman in good health. The CDR3 coding sequence is TGTGCCAGCAGTTTCGCACAGGAGAATAACTATGGCTACACCTTC. Translation: CASSFAQENNYGYTF.